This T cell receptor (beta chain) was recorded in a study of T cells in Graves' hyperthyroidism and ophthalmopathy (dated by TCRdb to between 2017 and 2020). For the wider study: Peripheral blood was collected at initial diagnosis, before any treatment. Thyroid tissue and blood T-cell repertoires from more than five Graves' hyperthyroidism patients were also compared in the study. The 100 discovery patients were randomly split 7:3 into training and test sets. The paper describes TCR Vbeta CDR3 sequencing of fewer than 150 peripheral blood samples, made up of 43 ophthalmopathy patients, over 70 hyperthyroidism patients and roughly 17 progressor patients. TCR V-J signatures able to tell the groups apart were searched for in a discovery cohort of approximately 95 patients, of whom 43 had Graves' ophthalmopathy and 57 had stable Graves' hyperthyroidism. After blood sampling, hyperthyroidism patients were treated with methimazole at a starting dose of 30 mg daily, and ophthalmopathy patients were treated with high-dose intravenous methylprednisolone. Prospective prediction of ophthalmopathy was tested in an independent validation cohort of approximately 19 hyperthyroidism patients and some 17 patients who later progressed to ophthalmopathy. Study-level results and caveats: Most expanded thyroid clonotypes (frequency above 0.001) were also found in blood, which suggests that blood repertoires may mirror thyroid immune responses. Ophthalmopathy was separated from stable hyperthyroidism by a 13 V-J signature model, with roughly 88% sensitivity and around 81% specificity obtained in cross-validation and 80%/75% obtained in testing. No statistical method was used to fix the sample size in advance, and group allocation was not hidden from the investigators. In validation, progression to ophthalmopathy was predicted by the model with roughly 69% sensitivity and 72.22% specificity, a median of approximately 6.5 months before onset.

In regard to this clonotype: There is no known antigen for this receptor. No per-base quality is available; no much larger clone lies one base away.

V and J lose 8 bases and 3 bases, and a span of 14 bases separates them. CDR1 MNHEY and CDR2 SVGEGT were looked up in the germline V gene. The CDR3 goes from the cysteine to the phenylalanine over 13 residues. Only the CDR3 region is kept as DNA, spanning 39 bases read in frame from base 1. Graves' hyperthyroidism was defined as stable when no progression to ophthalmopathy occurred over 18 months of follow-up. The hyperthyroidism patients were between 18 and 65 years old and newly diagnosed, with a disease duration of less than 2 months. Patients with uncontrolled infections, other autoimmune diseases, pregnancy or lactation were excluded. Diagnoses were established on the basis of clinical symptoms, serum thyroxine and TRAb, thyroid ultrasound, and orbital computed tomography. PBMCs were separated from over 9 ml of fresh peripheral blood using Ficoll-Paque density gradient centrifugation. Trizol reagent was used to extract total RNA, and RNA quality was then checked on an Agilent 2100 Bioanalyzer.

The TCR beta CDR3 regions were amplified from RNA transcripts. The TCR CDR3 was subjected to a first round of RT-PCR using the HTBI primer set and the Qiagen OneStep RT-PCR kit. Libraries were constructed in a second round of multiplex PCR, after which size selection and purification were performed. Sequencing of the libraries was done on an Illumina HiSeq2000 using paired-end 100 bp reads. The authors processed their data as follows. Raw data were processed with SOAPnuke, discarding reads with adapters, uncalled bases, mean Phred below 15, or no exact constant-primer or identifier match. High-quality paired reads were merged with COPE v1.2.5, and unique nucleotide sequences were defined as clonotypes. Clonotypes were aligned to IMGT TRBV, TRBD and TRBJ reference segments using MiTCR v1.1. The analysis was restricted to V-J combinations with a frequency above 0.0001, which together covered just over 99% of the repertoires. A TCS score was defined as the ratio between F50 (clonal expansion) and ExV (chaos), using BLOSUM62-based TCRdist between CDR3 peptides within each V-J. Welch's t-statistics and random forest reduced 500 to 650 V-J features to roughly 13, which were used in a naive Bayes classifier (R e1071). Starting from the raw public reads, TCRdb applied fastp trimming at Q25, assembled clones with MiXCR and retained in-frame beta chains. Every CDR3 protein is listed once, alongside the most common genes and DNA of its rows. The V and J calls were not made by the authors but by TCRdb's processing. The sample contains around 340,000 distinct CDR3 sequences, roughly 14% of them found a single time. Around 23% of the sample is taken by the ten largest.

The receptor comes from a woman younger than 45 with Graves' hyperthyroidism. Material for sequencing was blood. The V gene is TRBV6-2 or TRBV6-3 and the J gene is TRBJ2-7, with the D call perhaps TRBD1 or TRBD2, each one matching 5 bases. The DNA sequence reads TGTGCCAGCCGGGAATCGGACATCTACGAGCAGTACTTC. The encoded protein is CASRESDIYEQYF.